This T cell receptor beta chain was identified during a study of T cells in localized non-small cell lung cancer (dated by TCRdb to the early 2020s). Notes on the research overall: The study examined T cell repertoires in hundreds of patients with early-stage NSCLC and compared tumors with uninvolved tumor-adjacent lungs. The cohort comprised 200 to 300 treatment-naïve NSCLC patients with resected, localized lung tumors. The mean age of the NSCLC patients was just over 65 years, with 120 to 150 men and 100 to 110 women.

Comment on this clone: Which antigen it targets is not known. Base qualities are missing; no much larger clone stands one base away.

Uninvolved adjacent lung was taken at least 2 cm from the tumor margin and confirmed free of atypia by two independent pathologists. At diagnosis, peripheral blood, uninvolved tumor-adjacent lung and tumor were collected and were preserved as a mix of fresh-frozen and FFPE material. TCR beta CDR3 regions were sequenced from DNA using the immunoSEQ Assay. The authors' pipeline ran thus. To compute T cell density, TCR beta template counts were normalized to usable DNA, which was estimated by amplifying housekeeping genes. Richness was estimated with the preseqR package, extrapolating to 400,000 templates for PBMC samples and 120,000 templates for tissue samples. Clonality was calculated as one minus Pielou's evenness. Differential abundance testing on productive amino-acid clonotypes, with a minimum total count of 5 and an alpha of 0.1, was used to identify tissue-enriched TCRs. Repertoire overlap between compartments was quantified with the Jaccard Index and Morisita Overlap Index. TCR beta CDR3s were clustered by GLIPH together with public tetramer-defined viral CDR3s, and at least three viral sequences plus V-gene enrichment were required for viral motifs. Entries here come from immuneACCESS through TCRdb and include only in-frame sequences with V and J called. Some clones fail to appear in such tables; in the studies checked, an unresolved V gene covers under half of the shortfall, and the cause of the remainder is unknown. That table gives V, J and clone size, and the DNA gave D and trimming. A total of about 1,500 clones appear in this sample, roughly 19% of them only once. Less than 9.5% of the sample is in the top ten clones.

What the work shows at the level of the full study, not this receptor alone: A median of roughly 60 of the top 100 tumor clones were detected in paired uninvolved adjacent lung, and 25 to 35 of these tumor clones were also found among the top 100 clones of the paired uninvolved adjacent lung. Because multi-region sequencing of the tumors was not done, intratumor heterogeneity could not be ruled out. Since the design was exploratory, TCR variables were selected using unadjusted p-values with no false-discovery rate correction. Longer overall survival was associated with higher blood T cell density, whereas shorter survival was associated with higher adjacent-lung clonality. The highest T cell clonality was observed in uninvolved tumor-adjacent lung, where clonality exceeded that of tumor, suggesting that antigenic responses were more focused in uninvolved tumor-adjacent lung.

A distance of 11 bases separates the germline ends of V and J, which lose 6 bases and 4 bases respectively. The CDR3, from cysteine to phenylalanine, totals 13 residues. CDR3 DNA is the only sequence kept; it has 39 bases, read in frame from the first base. The chain couples TRBV23-1 to TRBJ2-3; the D gene identity is not certain. TRBV23-1 counts as an open reading frame of uncertain function. The clonotype originates from a female donor over 55 with stage I lung adenocarcinoma. The sample consisted of normal lung tissue next to the tumor, taken before any cancer treatment. The CDR3 is CASSFRSPDTQYF. The nucleotides read TGCGCCAGCAGCTTTAGATCCCCAGATACGCAGTATTTT.